This TCR beta chain emerged from a study of Ad26.COV2.S vaccination and SARS-CoV-2 variants. At the level of the study: Administration of Ad26.COV2.S was intramuscular, either once or twice 56 days apart. The study's findings and limits: Spike-specific responses of CD8+ and CD4+ T cells were reported to display substantial breadth after vaccination.

The assay was immunoSEQ multiplex PCR, and TCRdb's table has in-frame clones only and misses some. The data hold over 400,000 clones, with around 93% observed a single time. The treatment was: roughly 19 received Ad26.COV2.S at low or high dose, single or two shots; roughly five received placebo; per-sample allocation not given. After the first vaccine or placebo injection, samples were drawn on day 63. Vaccination employed an Ad26 vector expressing the Wuhan-strain SARS-CoV-2 spike. As regards this clone: Its specificity is not known.

The V and J ends lost 1 base and 2 bases respectively, with 6 bases between them. The CDR3 extends over 12 amino acids. Germline lookup yields CDR1 GTSNPN and CDR2 SVGIG (reference sequence). The input for sequencing was peripheral blood, taken in a trial of Ad26.COV2.S vaccine versus placebo. V is TRBV30 and J is TRBJ2-7; D not resolved. This sequence was found in a person aged 18-65 years who received the Ad26.COV2.S COVID-19 vaccine or a placebo. CDR3: CAWSGVAYEQYF. CDR3 bases: TGTGCCTGGAGTGGGGTAGCCTACGAGCAGTACTTC.